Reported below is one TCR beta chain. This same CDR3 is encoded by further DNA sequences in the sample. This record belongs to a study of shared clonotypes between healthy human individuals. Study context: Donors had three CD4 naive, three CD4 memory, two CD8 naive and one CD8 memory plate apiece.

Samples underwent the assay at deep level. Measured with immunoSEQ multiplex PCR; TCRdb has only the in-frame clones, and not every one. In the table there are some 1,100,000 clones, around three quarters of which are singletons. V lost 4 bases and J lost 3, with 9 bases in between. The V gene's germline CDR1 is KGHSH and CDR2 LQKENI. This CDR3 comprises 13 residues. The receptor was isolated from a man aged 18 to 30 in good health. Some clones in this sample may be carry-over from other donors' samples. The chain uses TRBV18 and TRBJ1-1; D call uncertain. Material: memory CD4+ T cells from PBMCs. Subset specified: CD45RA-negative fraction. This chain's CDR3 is CASSLNLDTEAFF. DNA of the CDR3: TGTGCCAGCTCACTGAATCTAGACACTGAAGCTTTCTTT.